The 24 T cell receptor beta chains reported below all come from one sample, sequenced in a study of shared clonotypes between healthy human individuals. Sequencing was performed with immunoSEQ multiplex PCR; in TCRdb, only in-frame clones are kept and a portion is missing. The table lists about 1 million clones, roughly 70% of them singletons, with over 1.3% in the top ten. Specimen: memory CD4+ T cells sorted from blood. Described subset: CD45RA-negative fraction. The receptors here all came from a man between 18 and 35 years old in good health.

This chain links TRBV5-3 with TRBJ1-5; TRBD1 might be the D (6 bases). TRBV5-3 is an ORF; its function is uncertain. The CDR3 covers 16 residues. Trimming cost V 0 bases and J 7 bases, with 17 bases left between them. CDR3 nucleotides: TGTGCCAGAAGCTTGGGCTGTAAGGGGGGCCCCCAGCCCCAGCATTTT. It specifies CARSLGCKGGPQPQHF.

The chain's CDR3 is CASSGDRGTGELFF. The CDR3 bases are TGCGCCAGCAGCGGGGACAGGGGCACCGGGGAGCTGTTTTTT. The chain has TRBV5-1 and TRBJ2-2, with 10 positions matching TRBD1. The ends lost 4 bases at V and 4 bases at J; junction bases unmatched: 1. The CDR3 consists of 14 residues. Per germline, CDR1 SGHRS and CDR2 YFSETQ.

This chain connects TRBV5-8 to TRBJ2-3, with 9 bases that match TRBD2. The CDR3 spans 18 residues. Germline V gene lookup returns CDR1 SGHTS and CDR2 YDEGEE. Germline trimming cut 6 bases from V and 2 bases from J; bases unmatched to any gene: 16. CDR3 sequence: CASTPPAGGPSITDTQYF. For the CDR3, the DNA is TGTGCCAGCACCCCCCCAGCGGGGGGCCCGTCTATCACAGATACGCAGTATTTT.

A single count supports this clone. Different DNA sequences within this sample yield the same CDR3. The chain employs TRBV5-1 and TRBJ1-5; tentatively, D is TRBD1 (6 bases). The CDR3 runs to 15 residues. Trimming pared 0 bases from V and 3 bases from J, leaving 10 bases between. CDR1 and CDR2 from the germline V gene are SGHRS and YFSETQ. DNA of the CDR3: TGCGCCAGCAGCTTGGGGGGGGCTTCCAATCAGCCCCAGCATTTT. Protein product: CASSLGGASNQPQHF.

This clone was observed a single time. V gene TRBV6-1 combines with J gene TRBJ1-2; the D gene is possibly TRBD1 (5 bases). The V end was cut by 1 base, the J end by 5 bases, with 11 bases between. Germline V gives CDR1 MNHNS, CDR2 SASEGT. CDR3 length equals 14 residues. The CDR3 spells CASSEGQGGYGYTF. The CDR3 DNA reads TGTGCCAGCAGTGAAGGGCAGGGAGGGTATGGCTACACCTTC.

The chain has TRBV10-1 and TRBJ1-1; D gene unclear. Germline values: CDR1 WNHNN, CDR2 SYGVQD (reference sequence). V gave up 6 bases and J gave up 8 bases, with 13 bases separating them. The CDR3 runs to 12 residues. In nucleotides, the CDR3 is TGCGCCAGCAGCCTGGATGCGGGGGAAGCTTTCTTT. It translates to CASSLDAGEAFF.

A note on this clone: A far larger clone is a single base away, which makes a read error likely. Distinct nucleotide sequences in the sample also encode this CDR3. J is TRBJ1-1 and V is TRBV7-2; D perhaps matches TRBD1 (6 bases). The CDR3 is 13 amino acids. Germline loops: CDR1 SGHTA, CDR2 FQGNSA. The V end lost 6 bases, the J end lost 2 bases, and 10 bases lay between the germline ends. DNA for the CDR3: TGTGCCAGCAGTTGGACAGATAACACTGAAGCTTTCTTT. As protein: CASSWTDNTEAFF.

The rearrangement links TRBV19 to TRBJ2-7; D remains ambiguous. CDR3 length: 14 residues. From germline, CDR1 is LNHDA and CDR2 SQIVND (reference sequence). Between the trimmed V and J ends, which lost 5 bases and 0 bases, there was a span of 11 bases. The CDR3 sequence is CASSPRISSYEQYF. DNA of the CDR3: TGTGCCAGTAGTCCCCGCATCAGCTCCTACGAGCAGTACTTC.

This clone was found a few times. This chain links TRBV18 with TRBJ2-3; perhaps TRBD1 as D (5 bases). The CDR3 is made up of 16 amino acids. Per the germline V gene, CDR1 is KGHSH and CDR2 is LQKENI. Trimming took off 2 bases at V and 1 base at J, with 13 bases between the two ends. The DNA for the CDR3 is TGTGCCAGCTCACCAAGATCAGGGATGGGCACAGATACGCAGTATTTT. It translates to CASSPRSGMGTDTQYF.

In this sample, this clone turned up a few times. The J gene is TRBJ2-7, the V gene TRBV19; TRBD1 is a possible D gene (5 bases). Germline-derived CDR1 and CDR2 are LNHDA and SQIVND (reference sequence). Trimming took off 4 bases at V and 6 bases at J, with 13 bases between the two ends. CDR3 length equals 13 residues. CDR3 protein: CASSSQWGGEQYF. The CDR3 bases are TGTGCCAGTAGTAGCCAGTGGGGCGGCGAGCAGTACTTC.

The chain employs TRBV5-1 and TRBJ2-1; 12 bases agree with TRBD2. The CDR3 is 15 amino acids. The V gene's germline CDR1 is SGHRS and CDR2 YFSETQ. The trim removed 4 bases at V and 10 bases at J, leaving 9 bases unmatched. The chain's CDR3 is CASSPGGLAGLEQFF. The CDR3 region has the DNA TGCGCCAGCAGCCCGGGGGGACTAGCGGGCCTAGAGCAGTTCTTC. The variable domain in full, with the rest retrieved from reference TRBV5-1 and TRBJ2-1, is KAGVTQTPRYLIKTRGQQVTLSCSPISGHRSVSWYQQTPGQGLQFLFEYFSETQRNKGNFPGRFSGRQFSNSRSEMNVSTLELGDSALYLCASSPGGLAGLEQFFGPGTRLTVL.

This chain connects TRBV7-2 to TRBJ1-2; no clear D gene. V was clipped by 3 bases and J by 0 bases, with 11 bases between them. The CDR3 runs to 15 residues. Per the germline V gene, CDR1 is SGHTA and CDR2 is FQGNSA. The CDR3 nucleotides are TGTGCCAGCAGCTTGCTCGGATCCTCTAACTATGGCTACACCTTC. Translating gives CASSLLGSSNYGYTF.

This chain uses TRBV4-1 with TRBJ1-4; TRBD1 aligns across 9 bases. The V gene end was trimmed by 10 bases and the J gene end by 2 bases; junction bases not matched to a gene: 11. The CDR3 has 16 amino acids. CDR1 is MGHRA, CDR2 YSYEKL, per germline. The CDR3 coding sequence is TGCGCCACGACGTTAACAGGGGGCCCGACTAATGAAAAACTGTTTTTT. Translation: CATTLTGGPTNEKLFF.

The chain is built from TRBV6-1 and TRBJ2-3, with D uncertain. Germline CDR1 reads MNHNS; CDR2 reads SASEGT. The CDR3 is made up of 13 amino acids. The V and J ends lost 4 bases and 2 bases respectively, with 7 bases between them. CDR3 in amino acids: CASSGHPTDTQYF. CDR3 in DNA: TGTGCCAGCAGTGGCCATCCCACAGATACGCAGTATTTT.

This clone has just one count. The CDR3 protein is CASRPVALGDYEQYF. The CDR3 DNA follows: TGTGCCAGCCGGCCCGTGGCGCTTGGAGACTACGAGCAGTACTTC. The rearrangement links TRBV6-5 to TRBJ2-7, with D hard to call. The CDR3 length is 15 residues. Germline V gives CDR1 MNHEY, CDR2 SVGAGI. Trimming removed 8 bases from V and 3 bases from J, with 20 bases in between.

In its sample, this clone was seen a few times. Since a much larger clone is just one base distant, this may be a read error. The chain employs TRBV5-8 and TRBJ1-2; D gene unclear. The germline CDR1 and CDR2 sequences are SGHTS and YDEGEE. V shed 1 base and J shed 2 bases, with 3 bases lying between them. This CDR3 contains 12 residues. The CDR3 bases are TGTGCCAGCAGCTTGAACAACTATGGCTACACCTTC. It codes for CASSLNNYGYTF.

This CDR3 reads CASSSRQGPYSNQPQHF. In DNA, the CDR3 is TGTGCCAGCAGCTCCCGACAGGGACCTTATAGCAATCAGCCCCAGCATTTT. The rearrangement joins TRBV21-1 to TRBJ1-5; no check of the table's D call, TRBD1, against the DNA was made. TRBV21-1 is labeled a pseudogene. CDR3 length equals 17 residues.

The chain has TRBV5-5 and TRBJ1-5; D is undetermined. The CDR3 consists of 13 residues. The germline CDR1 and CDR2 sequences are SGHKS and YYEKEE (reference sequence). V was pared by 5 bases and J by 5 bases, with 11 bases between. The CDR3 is CASRPQADQPQHF. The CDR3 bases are TGTGCCAGCAGACCTCAAGCCGATCAGCCCCAGCATTTT.

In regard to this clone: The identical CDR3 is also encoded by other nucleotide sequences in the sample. This chain's CDR3 is CASSPGQGGGNTIYF. CDR3 DNA sequence: TGTGCCAGCTCACCGGGACAGGGTGGAGGAAACACCATATATTTT. V and J are TRBV18 and TRBJ1-3; 9 bases are shared with TRBD1. Germline CDR1 is KGHSH and CDR2 is LQKENI. This CDR3 spans 15 amino acids. V lost 3 bases to trimming and J lost 4 bases; unmatched junction nucleotides: 4.

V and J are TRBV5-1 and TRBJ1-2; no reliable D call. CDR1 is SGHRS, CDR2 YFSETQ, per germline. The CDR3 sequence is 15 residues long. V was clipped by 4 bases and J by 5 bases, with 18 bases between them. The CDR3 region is CASSPDLDSLYGYTF. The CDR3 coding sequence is TGCGCCAGCAGCCCGGACTTAGATAGTTTATATGGCTACACCTTC. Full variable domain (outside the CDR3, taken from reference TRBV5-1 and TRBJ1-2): KAGVTQTPRYLIKTRGQQVTLSCSPISGHRSVSWYQQTPGQGLQFLFEYFSETQRNKGNFPGRFSGRQFSNSRSEMNVSTLELGDSALYLCASSPDLDSLYGYTFGSGTRLTVV.

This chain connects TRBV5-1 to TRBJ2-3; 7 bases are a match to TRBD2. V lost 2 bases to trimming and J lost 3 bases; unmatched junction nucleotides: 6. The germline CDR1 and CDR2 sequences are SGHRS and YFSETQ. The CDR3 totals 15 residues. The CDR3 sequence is CASSFRAGPTDTQYF. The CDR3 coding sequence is TGCGCCAGCAGCTTTAGAGCGGGGCCAACAGATACGCAGTATTTT.

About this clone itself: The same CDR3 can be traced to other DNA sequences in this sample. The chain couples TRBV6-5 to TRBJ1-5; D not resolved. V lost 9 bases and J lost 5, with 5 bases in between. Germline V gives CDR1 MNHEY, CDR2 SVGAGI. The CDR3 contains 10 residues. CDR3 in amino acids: CASGDQPQHF. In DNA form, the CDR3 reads TGTGCCAGTGGGGATCAGCCCCAGCATTTT.

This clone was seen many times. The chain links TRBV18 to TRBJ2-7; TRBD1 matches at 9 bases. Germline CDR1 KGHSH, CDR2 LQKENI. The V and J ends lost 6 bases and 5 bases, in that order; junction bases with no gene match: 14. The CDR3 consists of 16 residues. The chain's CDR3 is CASSPKPGQGMDEQYF. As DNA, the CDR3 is TGTGCCAGCTCGCCTAAACCGGGACAGGGAATGGACGAGCAGTACTTC.

For the CDR3, the DNA is TGCGCCAGCAGCTATCTACCGAGCTCCTACGAGCAGTACTTC. Translating gives CASSYLPSSYEQYF. J is TRBJ2-7 and V is TRBV5-1; no firm D call. CDR3 length: 14 amino acids. The germline V and J ends were trimmed by 3 bases and 0 bases, with 10 bases remaining between them. Germline V CDR1 and CDR2: SGHRS, YFSETQ.